This T cell receptor (beta chain) appears in the sequencing data of a study of cytomegalovirus exposure and HLA in healthy donors. The PCR contained 60 Vbeta and 13 Jbeta primers. Profiled with immunoSEQ multiplex PCR; TCRdb holds only in-frame clones, not every one. In the table there are roughly 190,000 clones, around 87% of which are singletons. V lost 6 bases, J lost 4 bases, and 5 bases stayed unmatched. The CDR3 is 13 amino acids. The germline V gene has CDR1 SNHLY and CDR2 FYNNEI. The chain recombines TRBV2 with TRBJ2-7; the match to TRBD2 covers 8 bases. Sequencing input: PBMCs. The sequence came from a woman between 18 and 29 years old in good health and CMV-seronegative. The CDR3, as DNA: TGTGCCAGCAGCGGGGGGGGGAAATACGAGCAGTACTTC. Translated, it gives CASSGGGKYEQYF.